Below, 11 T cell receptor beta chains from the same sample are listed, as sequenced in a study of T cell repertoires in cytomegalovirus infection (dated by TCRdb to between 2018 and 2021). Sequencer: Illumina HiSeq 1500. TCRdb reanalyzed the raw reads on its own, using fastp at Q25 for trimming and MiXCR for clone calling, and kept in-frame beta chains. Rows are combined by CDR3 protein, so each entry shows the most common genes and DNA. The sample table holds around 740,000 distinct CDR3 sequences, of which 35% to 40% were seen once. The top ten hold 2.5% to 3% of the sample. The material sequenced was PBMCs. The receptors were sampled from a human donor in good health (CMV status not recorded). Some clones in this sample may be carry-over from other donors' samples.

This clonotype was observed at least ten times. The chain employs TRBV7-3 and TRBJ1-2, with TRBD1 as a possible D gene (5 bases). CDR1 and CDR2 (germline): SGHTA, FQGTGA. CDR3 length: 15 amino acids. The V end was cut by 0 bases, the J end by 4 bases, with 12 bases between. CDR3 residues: CASSLTQGKVYGYTF. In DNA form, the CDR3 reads TGTGCCAGCAGCTTAACGCAGGGCAAGGTCTATGGCTACACCTTC.

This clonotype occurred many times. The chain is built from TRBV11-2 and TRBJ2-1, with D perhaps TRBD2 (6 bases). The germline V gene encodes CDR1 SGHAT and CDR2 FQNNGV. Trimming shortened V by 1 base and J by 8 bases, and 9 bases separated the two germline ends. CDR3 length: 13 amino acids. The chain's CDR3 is CASSLGSGYEQFF. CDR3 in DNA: TGTGCCAGCAGCTTAGGAAGCGGGTATGAGCAGTTCTTC.

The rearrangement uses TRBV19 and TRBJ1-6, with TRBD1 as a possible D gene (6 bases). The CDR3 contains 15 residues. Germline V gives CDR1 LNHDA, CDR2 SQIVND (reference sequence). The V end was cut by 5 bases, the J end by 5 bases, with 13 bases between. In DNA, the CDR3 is TGTGCCAGTAGTGAACAGGGTGGGGATAATTCACCCCTCCACTTT. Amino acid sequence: CASSEQGGDNSPLHF.

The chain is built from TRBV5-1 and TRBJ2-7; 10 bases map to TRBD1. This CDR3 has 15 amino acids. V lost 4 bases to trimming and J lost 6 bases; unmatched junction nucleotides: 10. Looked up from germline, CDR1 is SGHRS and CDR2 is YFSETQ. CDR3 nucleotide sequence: TGCGCCAGCAGCATTATCGGGACAGGGGTTTCCGAGCAGTACTTC. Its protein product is CASSIIGTGVSEQYF.

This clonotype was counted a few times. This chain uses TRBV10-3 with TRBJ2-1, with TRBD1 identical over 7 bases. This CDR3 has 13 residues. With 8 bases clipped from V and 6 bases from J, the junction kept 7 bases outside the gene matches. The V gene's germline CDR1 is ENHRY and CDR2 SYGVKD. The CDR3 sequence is CAIPAAGGNEQFF. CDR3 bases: TGTGCCATCCCCGCGGCAGGGGGCAATGAGCAGTTCTTC.

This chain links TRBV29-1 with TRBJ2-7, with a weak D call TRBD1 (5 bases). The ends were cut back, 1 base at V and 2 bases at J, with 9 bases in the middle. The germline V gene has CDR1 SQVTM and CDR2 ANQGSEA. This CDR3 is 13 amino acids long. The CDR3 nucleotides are TGCAGCGTTGAAGGACAGAGCCCCTACGAGCAGTACTTC. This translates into CSVEGQSPYEQYF.

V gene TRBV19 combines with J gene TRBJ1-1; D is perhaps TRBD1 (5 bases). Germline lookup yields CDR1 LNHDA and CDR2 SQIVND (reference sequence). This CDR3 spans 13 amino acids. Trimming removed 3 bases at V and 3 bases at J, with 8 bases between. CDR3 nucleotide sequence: TGTGCCAGTAGTATTACCAGGGACACTGAAGCTTTCTTT. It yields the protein CASSITRDTEAFF.

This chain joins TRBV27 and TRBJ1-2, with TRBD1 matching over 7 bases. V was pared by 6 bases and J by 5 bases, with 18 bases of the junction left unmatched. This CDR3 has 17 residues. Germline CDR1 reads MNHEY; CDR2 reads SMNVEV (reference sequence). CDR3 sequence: CASSAGTALGEPYGYTF. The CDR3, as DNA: TGTGCCAGCAGCGCCGGGACAGCCCTTGGGGAACCTTATGGCTACACCTTC.

The DNA for the CDR3 is TGCAGTGCTAGAGATTTTAGGGGAAATAATTCACCCCTCCACTTT. Protein product: CSARDFRGNNSPLHF. V usage is TRBV20-1 and J usage is TRBJ1-6; possible D gene TRBD1, 5 bases. The germline V gene encodes CDR1 DFQATT and CDR2 SNEGSKA (reference sequence). V was pared by 0 bases and J by 5 bases, with 11 bases between. CDR3 length equals 15 residues.

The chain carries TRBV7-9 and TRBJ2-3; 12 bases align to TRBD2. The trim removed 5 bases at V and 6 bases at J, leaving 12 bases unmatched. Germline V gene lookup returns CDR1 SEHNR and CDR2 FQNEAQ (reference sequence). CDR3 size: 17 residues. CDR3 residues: CASSQSSGGAVRDTQYF. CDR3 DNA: TGTGCCAGCAGCCAATCTAGCGGGGGGGCCGTAAGGGATACGCAGTATTTT.

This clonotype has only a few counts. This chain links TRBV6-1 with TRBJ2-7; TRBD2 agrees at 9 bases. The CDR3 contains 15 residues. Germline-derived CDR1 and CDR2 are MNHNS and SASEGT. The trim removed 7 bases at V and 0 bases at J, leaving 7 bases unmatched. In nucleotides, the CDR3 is TGTGCCAGCACTATAGCGGGAGCCGACTCCTACGAGCAGTACTTC. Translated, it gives CASTIAGADSYEQYF.